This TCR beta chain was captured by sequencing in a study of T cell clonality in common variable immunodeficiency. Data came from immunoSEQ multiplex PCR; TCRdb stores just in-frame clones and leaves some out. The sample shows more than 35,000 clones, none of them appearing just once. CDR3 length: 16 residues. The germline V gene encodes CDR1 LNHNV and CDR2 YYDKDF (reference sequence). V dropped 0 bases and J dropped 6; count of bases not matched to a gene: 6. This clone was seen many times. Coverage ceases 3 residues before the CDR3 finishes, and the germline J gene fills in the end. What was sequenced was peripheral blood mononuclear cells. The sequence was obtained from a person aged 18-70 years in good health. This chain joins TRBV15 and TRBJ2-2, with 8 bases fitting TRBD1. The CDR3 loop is CATSRDPDRVAGELFF. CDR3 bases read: TGTGCCACCAGCAGAGATCCGGACAGGGTGGCCGGGGAG.